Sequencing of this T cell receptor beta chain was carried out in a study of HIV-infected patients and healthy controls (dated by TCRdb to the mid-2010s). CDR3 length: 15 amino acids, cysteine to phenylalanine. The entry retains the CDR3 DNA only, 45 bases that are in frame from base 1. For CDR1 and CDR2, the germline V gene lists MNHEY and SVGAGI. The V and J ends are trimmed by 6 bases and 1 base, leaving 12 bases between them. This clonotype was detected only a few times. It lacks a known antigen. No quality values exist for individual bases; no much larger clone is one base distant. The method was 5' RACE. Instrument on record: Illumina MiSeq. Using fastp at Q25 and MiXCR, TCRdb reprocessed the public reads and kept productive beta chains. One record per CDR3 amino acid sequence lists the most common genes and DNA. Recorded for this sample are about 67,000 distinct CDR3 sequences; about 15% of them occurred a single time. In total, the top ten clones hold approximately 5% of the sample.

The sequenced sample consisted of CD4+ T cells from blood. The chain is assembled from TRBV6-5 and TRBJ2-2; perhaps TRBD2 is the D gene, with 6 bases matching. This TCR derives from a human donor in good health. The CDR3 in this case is CASRDAGRNTGELFF. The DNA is TGTGCCAGCAGGGACGCGGGAAGGAACACCGGGGAGCTGTTTTTT.